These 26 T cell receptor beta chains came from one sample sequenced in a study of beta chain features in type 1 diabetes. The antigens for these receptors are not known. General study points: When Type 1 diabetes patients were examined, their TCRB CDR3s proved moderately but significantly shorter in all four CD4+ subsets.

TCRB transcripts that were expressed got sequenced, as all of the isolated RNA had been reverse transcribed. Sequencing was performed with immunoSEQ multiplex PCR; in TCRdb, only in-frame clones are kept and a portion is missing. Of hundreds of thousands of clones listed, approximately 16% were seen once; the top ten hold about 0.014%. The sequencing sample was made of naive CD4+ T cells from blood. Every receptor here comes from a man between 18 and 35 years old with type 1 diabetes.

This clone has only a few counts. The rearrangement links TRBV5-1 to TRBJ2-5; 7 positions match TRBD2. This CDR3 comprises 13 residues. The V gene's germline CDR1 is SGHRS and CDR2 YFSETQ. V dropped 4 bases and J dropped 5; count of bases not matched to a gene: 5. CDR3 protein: CASSGLERETQYF. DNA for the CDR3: TGCGCCAGCAGCGGACTAGAAAGGGAGACCCAGTACTTC. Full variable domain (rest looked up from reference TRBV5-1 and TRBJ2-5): KAGVTQTPRYLIKTRGQQVTLSCSPISGHRSVSWYQQTPGQGLQFLFEYFSETQRNKGNFPGRFSGRQFSNSRSEMNVSTLELGDSALYLCASSGLERETQYFGPGTRLLVL.

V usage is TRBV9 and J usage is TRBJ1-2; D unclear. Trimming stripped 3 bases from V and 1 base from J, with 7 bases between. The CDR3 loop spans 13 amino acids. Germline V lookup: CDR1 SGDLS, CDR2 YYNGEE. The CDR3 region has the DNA TGTGCCAGCAGCGGAAAACATAACTATGGCTACACCTTC. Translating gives CASSGKHNYGYTF.

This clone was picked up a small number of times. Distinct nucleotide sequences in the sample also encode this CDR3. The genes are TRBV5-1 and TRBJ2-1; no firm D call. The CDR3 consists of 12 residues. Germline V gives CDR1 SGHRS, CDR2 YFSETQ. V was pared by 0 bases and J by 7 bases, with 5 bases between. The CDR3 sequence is CASSLDSNEQFF. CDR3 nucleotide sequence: TGCGCCAGCAGCTTGGATAGTAATGAGCAGTTCTTC. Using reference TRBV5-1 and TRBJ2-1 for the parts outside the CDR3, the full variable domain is KAGVTQTPRYLIKTRGQQVTLSCSPISGHRSVSWYQQTPGQGLQFLFEYFSETQRNKGNFPGRFSGRQFSNSRSEMNVSTLELGDSALYLCASSLDSNEQFFGPGTRLTVL.

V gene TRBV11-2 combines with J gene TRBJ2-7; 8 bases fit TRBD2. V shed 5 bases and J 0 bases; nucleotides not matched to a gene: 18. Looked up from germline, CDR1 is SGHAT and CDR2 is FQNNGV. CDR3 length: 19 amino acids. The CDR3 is CASSNGRAGGHPLSYEQYF. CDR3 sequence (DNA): TGTGCCAGCAGCAACGGACGGGCGGGGGGCCATCCCCTCTCCTACGAGCAGTACTTC.

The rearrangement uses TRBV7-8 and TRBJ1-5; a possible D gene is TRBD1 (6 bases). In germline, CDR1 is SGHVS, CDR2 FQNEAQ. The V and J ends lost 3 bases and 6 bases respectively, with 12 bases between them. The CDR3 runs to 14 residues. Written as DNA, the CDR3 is TGTGCCAGCAGCTTTTCGGGGGGCAGTCAGCCCCAGCATTTT. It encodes CASSFSGGSQPQHF.

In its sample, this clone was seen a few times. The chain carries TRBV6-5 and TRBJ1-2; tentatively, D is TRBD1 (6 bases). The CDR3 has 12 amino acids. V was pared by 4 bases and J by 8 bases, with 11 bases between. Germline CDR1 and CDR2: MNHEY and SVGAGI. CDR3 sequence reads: CASSSDRWGYTF. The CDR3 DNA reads TGTGCCAGCAGTTCGGACAGATGGGGCTACACCTTC.

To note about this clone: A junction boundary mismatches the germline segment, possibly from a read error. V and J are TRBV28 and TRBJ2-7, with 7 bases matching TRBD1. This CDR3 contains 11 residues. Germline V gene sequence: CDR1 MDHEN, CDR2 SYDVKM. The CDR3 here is CASSSGTRQGF. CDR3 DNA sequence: TGTGCCAGCAGTTCAGGAACCCGACAGGGCTTC. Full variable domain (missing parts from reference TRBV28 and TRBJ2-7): DVKVTQSSRYLVKRTGEKVFLECVQDMDHENMFWYRQDPGLGLRLIYFSYDVKMKEKGDIPEGYSVSREKKERFSLILESASTNQTSMYLCASSSGTRQGFGPGTRLTVT.

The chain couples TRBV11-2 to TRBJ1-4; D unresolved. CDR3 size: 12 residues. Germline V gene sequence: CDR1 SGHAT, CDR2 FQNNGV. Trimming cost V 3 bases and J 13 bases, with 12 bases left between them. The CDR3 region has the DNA TGTGCCAGCAGCTTCGACGGTTCAGGACTGTTTTTT. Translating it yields CASSFDGSGLFF.

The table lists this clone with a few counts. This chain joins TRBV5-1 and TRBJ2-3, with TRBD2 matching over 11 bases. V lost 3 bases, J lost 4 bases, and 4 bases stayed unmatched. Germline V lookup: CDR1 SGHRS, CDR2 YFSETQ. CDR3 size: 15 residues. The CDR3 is CASSSLAGEADTQYF. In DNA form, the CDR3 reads TGCGCCAGCAGCTCACTAGCGGGAGAAGCAGATACGCAGTATTTT. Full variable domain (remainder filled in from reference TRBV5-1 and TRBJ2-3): KAGVTQTPRYLIKTRGQQVTLSCSPISGHRSVSWYQQTPGQGLQFLFEYFSETQRNKGNFPGRFSGRQFSNSRSEMNVSTLELGDSALYLCASSSLAGEADTQYFGPGTRLTVL.

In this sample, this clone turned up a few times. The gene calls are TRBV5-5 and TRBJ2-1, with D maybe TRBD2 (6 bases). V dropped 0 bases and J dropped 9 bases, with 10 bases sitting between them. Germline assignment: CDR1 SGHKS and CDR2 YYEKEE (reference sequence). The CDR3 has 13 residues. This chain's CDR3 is CASSLARRGEQFF. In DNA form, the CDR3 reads TGTGCCAGCAGCTTGGCCAGGAGGGGTGAGCAGTTCTTC.

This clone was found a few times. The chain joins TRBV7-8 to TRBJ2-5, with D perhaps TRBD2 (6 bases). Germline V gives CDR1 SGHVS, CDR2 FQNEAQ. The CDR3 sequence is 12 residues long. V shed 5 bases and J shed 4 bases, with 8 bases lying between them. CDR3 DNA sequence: TGTGCCAGCAGCGCCGGGAGAGAGACCCAGTACTTC. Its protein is CASSAGRETQYF.

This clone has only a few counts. The CDR3 loop reads CSVAGQRMNTEAFF. The CDR3 nucleotides are TGCAGCGTGGCGGGACAGCGGATGAACACTGAAGCTTTCTTT. The rearrangement uses TRBV29-1 and TRBJ1-1, with 7 bases identical to TRBD1. Germline V gene sequence: CDR1 SQVTM, CDR2 ANQGSEA. This CDR3 is 14 amino acids long. Losses at the gene ends were 6 bases for V and 0 bases for J; bases not matched to a gene: 7. The full variable domain, with the rest looked up from reference TRBV29-1 and TRBJ1-1, is SAVISQKPSRDICQRGTSLTIQCQVDSQVTMMFWYRQQPGQSLTLIATANQGSEATYESGFVIDKFPISRPNLTFSTLTVSNMSPEDSSIYLCSVAGQRMNTEAFFGQGTRLTVV.

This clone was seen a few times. The CDR3 spells CAIEGLNSCNQPQHF. The CDR3 nucleotides are TGCGCCATCGAAGGATTGAACAGTTGCAATCAGCCCCAGCATTTT. The V gene is TRBV10-1, the J gene TRBJ1-5, with D unresolved. Germline-derived CDR1 and CDR2 are WNHNN and SYGVQD (reference sequence). The CDR3 runs 15 residues. Trimming took off 10 bases at V and 2 bases at J, with 18 bases between the two ends.

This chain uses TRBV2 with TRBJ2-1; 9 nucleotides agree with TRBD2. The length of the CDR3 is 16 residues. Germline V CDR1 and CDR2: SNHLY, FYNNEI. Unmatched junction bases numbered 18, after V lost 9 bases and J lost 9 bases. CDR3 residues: CASRSGPPGLATEQFF. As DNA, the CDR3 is TGTGCCAGTCGATCGGGTCCTCCGGGACTAGCTACTGAGCAGTTCTTC.

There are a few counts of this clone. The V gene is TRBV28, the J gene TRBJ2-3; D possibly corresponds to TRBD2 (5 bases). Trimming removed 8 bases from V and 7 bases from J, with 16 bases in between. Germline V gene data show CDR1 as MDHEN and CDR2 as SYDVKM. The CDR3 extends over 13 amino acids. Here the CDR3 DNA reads TGTGCCAGCTCAGAGGGCAGAAGGAATACGCAGTATTTT. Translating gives CASSEGRRNTQYF.

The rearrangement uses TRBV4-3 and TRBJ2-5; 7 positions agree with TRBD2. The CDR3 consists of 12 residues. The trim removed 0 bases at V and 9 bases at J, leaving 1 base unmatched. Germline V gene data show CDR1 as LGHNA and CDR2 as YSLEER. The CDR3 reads CASSQERGAQYF. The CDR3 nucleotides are TGCGCCAGCAGCCAAGAACGGGGGGCCCAGTACTTC.

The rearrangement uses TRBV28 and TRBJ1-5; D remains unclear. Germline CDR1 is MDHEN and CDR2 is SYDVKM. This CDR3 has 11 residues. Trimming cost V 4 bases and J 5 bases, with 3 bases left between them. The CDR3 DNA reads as TGTGCCAGCAGTTCTGATCAGCCCCAGCATTTT. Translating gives CASSSDQPQHF.

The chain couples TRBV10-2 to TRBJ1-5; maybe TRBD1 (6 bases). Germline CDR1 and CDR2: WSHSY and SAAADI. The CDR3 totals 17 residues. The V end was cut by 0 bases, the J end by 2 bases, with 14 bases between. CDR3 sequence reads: CASSESRGTRGNQPQHF. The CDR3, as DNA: TGCGCCAGCAGTGAGTCAAGGGGGACGAGGGGCAATCAGCCCCAGCATTTT.

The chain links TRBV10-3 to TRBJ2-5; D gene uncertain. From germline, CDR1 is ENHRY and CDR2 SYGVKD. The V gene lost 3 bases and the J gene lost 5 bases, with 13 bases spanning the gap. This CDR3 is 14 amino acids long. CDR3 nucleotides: TGTGCCATCAGTGAATTCGAGTACCCGGAGACCCAGTACTTC. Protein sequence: CAISEFEYPETQYF.

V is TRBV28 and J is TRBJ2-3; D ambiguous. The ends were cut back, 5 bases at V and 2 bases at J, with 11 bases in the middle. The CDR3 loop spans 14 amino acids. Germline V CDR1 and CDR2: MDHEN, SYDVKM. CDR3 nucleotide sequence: TGTGCCAGCAGTCTAGTGCGGTTCACAGATACGCAGTATTTT. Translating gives CASSLVRFTDTQYF.

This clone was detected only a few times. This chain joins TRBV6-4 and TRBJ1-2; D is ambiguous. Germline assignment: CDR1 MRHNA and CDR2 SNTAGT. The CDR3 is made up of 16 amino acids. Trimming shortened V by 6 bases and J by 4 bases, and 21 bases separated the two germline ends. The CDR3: CASSQSGRSTTYGYTF. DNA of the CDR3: TGTGCCAGCAGCCAAAGTGGCCGTTCCACTACCTATGGCTACACCTTC.

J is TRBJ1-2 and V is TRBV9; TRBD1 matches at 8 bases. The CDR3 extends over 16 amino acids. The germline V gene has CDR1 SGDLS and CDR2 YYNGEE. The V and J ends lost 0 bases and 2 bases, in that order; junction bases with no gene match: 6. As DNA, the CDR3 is TGTGCCAGCAGCGTAGGGGTTAGGACAGGGAACTATGGCTACACCTTC. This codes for CASSVGVRTGNYGYTF.

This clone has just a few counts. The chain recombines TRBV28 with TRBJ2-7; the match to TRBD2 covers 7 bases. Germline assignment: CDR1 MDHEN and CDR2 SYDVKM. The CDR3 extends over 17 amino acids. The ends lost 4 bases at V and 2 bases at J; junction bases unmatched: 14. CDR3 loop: CASSSERPAGPAYEQYF. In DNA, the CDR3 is TGTGCCAGCAGTTCCGAGAGGCCAGCGGGGCCGGCCTACGAGCAGTACTTC.

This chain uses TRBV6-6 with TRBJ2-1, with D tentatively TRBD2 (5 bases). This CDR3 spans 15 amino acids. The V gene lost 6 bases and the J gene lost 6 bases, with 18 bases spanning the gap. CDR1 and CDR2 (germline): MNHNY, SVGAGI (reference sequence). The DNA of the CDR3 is TGTGCCAGCAGCCTAGATGGAATACTAGGCAATGAGCAGTTCTTC. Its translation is CASSLDGILGNEQFF.

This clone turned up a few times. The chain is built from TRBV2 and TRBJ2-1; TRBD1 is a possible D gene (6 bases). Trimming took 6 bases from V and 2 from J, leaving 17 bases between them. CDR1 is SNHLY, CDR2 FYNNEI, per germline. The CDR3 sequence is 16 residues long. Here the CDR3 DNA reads TGTGCCAGCAGACCAACAGGGAGTAGTACCTACAATGAGCAGTTCTTC. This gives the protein CASRPTGSSTYNEQFF.

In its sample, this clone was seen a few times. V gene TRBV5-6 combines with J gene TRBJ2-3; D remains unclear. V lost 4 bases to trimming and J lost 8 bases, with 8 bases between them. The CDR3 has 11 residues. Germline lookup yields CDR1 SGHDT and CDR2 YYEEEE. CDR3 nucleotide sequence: TGTGCCAGCAGCACCCGCAGTACGCAGTATTTT. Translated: CASSTRSTQYF.